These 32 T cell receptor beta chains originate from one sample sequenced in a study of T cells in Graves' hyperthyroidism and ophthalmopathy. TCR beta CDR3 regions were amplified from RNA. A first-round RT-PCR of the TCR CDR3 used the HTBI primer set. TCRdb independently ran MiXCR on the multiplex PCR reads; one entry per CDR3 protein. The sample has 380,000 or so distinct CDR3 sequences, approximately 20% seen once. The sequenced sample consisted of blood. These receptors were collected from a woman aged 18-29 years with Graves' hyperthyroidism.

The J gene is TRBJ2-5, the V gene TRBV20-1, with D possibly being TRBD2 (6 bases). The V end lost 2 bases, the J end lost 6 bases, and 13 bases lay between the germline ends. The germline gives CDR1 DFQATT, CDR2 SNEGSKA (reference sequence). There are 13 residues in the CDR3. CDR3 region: CSARIGGLKTQYF. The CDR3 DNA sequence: TGCAGTGCTAGAATCGGGGGACTGAAGACCCAGTACTTC.

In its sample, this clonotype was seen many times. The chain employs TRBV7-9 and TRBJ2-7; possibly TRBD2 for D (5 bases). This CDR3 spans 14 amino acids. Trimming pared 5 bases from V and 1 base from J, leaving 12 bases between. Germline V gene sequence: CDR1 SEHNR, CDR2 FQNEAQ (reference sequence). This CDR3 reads CASSISGYSYEQYF. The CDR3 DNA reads TGTGCCAGCAGCATTTCGGGATATTCCTACGAGCAGTACTTC.

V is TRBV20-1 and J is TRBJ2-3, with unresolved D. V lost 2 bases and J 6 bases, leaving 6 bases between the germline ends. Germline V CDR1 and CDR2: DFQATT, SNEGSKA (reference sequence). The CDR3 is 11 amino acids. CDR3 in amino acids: CSARPLDTQYF. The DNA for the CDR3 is TGCAGTGCTAGACCTTTGGATACGCAGTATTTT.

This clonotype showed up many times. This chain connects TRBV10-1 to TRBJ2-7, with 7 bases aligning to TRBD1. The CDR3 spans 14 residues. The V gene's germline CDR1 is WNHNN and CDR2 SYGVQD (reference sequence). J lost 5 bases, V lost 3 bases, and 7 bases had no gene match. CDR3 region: CASSEGGNYDEQYF. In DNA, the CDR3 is TGCGCCAGCAGTGAAGGGGGCAACTATGACGAGCAGTACTTC.

In DNA form, the CDR3 reads TGTGCCAGCGTCCCGGGACAGCACTCTTCCAATCAGCCCCAGCATTTT. Protein product: CASVPGQHSSNQPQHF. V is TRBV6-2 or TRBV6-3 and J is TRBJ1-5; 7 bases match TRBD1. With V trimmed by 8 bases and J by 3 bases, 13 bases remained unmatched. Germline V lookup: CDR1 MNHEY, CDR2 SVGEGT. This CDR3 is built from 16 residues.

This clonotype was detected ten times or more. The CDR3 DNA reads as TGTGCCAGCAGTTTAGTTCCAGGCATCAATCAGCCCCAGCATTTT. As protein: CASSLVPGINQPQHF. The chain uses TRBV28 and TRBJ1-5; no firm D call. Germline V gene data show CDR1 as MDHEN and CDR2 as SYDVKM. Trimming pared 2 bases from V and 3 bases from J, leaving 11 bases between. This CDR3 is 15 amino acids long.

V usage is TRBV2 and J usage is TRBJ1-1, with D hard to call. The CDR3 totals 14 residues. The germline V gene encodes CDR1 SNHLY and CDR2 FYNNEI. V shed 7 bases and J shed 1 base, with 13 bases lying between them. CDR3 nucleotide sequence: TGTGCCAGCATGATTCGTAGTGGGAACACTGAAGCTTTCTTT. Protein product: CASMIRSGNTEAFF.

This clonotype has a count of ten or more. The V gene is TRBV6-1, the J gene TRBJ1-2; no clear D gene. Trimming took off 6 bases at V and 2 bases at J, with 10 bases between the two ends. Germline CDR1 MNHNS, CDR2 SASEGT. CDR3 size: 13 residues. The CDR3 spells CASRESRNYGYTF. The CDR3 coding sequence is TGTGCCAGCAGGGAAAGTCGGAACTATGGCTACACCTTC.

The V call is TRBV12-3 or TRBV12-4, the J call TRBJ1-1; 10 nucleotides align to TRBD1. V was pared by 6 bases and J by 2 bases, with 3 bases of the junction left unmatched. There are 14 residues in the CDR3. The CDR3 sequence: CASRTTGGNTEAFF. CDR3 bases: TGTGCCAGCAGGACGACAGGGGGCAACACTGAAGCTTTCTTT.

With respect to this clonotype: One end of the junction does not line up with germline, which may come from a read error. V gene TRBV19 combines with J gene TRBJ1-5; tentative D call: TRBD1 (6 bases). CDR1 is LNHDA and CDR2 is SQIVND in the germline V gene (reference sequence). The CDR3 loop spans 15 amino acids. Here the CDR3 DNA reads TGTGCCAGTAGTCTCTACGGCCGTTACAGGGAGCCCCAGCAGTTT. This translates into CASSLYGRYREPQQF.

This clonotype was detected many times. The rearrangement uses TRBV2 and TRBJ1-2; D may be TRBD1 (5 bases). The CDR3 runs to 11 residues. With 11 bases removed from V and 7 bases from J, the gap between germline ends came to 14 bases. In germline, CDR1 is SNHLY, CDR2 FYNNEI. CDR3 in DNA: TGTGCCGTAACCGGGGCGCCTGGCTACACCTTC. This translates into CAVTGAPGYTF.

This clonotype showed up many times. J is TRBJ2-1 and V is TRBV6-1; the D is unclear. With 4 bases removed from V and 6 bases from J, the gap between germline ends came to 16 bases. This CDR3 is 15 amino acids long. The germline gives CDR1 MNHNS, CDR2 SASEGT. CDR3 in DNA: TGTGCCAGCAGTGTCCCCCGGCAGGAACTCAATGAGCAGTTCTTC. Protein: CASSVPRQELNEQFF.

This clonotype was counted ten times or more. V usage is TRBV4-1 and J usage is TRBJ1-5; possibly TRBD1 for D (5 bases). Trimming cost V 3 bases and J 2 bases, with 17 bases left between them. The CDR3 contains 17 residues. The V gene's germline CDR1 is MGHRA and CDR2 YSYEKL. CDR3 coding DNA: TGCGCCAGCAGCCATCCCGCCGGTGGGGGTGGCAATCAGCCCCAGCATTTT. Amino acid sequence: CASSHPAGGGGNQPQHF.

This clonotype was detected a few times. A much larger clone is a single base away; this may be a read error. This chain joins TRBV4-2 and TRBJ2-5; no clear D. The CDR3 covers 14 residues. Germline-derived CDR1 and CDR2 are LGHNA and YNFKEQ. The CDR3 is CASSQSGPQETRYF. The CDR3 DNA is TGTGCCAGCAGCCAGTCAGGACCACAAGAGACCCGGTACTTC.

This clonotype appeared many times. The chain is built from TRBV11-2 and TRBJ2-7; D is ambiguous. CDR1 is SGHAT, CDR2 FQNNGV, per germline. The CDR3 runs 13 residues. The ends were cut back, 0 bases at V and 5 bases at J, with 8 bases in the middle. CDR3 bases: TGTGCCAGCAGCTTAGAAAGGGCAGACGAGCAGTACTTC. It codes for CASSLERADEQYF.

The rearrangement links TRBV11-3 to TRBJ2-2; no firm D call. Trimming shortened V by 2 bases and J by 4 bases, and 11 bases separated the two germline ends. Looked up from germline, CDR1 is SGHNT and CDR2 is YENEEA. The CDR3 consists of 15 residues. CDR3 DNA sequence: TGTGCCAGCAGCTTACTCTCCGAGCCCACCGGGGAGCTGTTTTTT. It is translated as CASSLLSEPTGELFF.

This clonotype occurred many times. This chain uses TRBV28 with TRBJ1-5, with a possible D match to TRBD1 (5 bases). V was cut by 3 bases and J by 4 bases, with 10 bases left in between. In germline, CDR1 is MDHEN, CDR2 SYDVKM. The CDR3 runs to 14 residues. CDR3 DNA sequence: TGTGCCAGCAGTTTCGACAGCTTTAATCAGCCCCAGCATTTT. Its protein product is CASSFDSFNQPQHF.

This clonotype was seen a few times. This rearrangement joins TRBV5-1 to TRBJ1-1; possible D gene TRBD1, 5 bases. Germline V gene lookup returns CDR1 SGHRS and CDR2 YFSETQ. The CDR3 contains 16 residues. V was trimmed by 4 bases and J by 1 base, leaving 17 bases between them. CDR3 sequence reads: CASSTGTLTSNTEAFF. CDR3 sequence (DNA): TGCGCCAGCAGCACCGGGACGTTGACCTCGAACACTGAAGCTTTCTTT.

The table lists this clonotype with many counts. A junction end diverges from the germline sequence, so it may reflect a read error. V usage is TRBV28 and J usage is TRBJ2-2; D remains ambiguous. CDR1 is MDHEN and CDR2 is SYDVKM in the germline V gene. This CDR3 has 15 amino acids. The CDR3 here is CASSLYLLNPGELFF. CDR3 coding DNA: TGTGCCAGCAGTTTATATCTCCTGAACCCCGGGGAGCTGTTTTTT.

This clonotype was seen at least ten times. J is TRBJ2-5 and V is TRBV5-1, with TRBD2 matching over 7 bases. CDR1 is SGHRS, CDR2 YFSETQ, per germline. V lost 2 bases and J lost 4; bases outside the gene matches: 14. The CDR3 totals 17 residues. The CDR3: CASSFNPGLDGRETQYF. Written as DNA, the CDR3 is TGCGCCAGCAGCTTCAATCCCGGACTAGACGGTAGAGAGACCCAGTACTTC.

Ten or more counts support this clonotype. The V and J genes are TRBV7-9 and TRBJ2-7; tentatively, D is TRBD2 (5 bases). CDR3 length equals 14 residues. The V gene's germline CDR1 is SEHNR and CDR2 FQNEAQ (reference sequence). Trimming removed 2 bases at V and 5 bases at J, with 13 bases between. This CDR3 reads CASSLQNSEDEQYF. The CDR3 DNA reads TGTGCCAGCAGCTTACAGAATTCGGAGGACGAGCAGTACTTC.

The CDR3 is CASSTGGSGETQYF. In DNA form, the CDR3 reads TGTGCCAGCAGTACAGGGGGGTCTGGAGAGACCCAGTACTTC. V gene TRBV28 combines with J gene TRBJ2-5; 8 nucleotides align to TRBD1. Germline trimming cut 5 bases from V and 4 bases from J; bases unmatched to any gene: 6. CDR1 is MDHEN, CDR2 SYDVKM, per germline. This CDR3 comprises 14 residues.

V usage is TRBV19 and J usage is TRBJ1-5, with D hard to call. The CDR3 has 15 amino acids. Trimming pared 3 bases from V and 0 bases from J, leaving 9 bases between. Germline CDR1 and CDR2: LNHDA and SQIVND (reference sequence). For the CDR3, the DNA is TGTGCCAGTAGTATTTCGGGGAATAGCAATCAGCCCCAGCATTTT. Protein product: CASSISGNSNQPQHF.

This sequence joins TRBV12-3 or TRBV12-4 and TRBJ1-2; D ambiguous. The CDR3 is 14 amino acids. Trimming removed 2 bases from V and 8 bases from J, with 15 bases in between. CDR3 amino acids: CASSLNQEIGGYTF. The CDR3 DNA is TGTGCCAGCAGTTTAAACCAGGAAATTGGGGGCTACACCTTC.

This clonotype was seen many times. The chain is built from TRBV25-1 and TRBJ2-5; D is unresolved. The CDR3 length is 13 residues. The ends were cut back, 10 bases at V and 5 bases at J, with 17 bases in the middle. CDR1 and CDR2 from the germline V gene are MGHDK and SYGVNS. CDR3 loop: CAISAGSRETQYF. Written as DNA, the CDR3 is TGTGCCATCTCAGCCGGTAGTCGGGAGACCCAGTACTTC.

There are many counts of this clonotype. CDR3 DNA: TGTGCCAGCAGATTGCCGGGACAGACAACATATGGCTACACCTTC. Protein product: CASRLPGQTTYGYTF. The V call is TRBV6-1, the J call TRBJ1-2, with 7 bases aligning to TRBD1. V trimming: 6 bases; J trimming: 5 bases; junction bases outside the gene matches: 12. Germline V CDR1 and CDR2: MNHNS, SASEGT. There are 15 residues in the CDR3.

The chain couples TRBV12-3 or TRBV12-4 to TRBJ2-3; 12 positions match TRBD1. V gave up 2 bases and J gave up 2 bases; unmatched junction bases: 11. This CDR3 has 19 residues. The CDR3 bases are TGTGCCAGCAGTTTACTGGGGACAGGGGGCCTCATTTTCACAGATACGCAGTATTTT. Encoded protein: CASSLLGTGGLIFTDTQYF.

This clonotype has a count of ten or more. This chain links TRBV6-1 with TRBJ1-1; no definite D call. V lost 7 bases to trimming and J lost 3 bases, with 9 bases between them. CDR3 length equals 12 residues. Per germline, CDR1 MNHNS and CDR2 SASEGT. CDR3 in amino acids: CASKEAHTEAFF. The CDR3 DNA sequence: TGTGCCAGCAAAGAAGCGCACACTGAAGCTTTCTTT.

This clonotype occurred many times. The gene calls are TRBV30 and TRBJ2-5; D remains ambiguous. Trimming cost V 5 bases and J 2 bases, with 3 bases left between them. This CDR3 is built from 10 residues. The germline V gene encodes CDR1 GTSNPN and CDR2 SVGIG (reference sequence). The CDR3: CAWEQETQYF. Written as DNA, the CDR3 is TGTGCCTGGGAACAAGAGACCCAGTACTTC.

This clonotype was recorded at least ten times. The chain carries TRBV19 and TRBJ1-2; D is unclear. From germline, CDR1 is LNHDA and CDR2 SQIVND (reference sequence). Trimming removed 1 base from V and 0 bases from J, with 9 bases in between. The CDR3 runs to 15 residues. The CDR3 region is CASSIGVQANYGYTF. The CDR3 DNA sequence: TGTGCCAGTAGTATAGGGGTACAAGCTAACTATGGCTACACCTTC.

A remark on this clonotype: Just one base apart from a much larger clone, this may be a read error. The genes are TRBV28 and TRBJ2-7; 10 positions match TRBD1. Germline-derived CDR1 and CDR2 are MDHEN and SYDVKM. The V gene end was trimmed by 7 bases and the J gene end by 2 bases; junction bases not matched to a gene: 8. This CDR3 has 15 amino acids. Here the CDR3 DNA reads TGTGCCAGCACCCTACCTGGGACAGGGGCCTACGAGCAGTACTTC. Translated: CASTLPGTGAYEQYF.

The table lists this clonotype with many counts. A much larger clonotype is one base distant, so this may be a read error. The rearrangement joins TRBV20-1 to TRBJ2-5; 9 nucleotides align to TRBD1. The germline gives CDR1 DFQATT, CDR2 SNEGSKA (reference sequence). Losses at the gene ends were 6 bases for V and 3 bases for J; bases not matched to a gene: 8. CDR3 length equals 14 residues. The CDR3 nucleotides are TGCAGTGCAGATCGGGACAGGGTGAAAGAGACCCAGTACTTC. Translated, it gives CSADRDRVKETQYF.